This T cell receptor (beta chain) was obtained from a study of blood T cell repertoires in COVID-19. Some clones are missing from TCRdb's copy, which holds only in-frame ones; the method was immunoSEQ multiplex PCR. The sample yields about 89,000 clones, approximately 75% seen once. The ends lost 2 bases at V and 8 bases at J; junction bases unmatched: 9. Germline-derived CDR1 and CDR2 are SGHTA and FQGNSA. The CDR3 has 15 residues. V usage is TRBV7-2 and J usage is TRBJ1-2, with 9 bases lining up with TRBD1. Material: peripheral blood. The TCR sequence derives from a woman of 80 years or more with acute or convalescent COVID-19. The chain's CDR3 is CASSLRIQGAGGYTF. The CDR3 region has the DNA TGTGCCAGCAGCTTAAGAATACAGGGGGCTGGGGGCTACACCTTC.